This entry describes one T cell receptor (beta chain). The sample is drawn from a study of blood T cell repertoires in COVID-19. Study-level background: Samples representing acute and convalescent COVID-19 were sourced from the United States, Italy and Spain.

V lost 3 bases and J 0 bases, leaving 12 bases between the germline ends. CDR3 length: 15 residues. From germline, CDR1 is SNHLY and CDR2 FYNNEI. The protocol was immunoSEQ multiplex PCR, while the TCRdb copy is restricted to in-frame clones and leaves out a portion. This sample has hundreds of thousands of clones, with roughly nine tenths found just once. The chain has TRBV2 and TRBJ2-7, with D possibly matching TRBD2 (6 bases). This TCR was recovered from a woman aged 50 to 60 with acute or convalescent COVID-19. Sequencing was done on a sample of peripheral blood. The DNA for the CDR3 is TGTGCCAGCAGTGATCTAGCGATTAGCTCCTACGAGCAGTACTTC. Translating it yields CASSDLAISSYEQYF.